This TCR beta chain derives from a study of Ad26.COV2.S vaccination and SARS-CoV-2 variants. Looking at the study overall: In the COV1001 trial, the donor was in the Ad26.COV2.S arm. Once, or twice with 56 days between doses, Ad26.COV2.S was given intramuscularly.

The V gene's germline CDR1 is LGHNT and CDR2 FRNRAP. V was pared by 3 bases and J by 4 bases, with 2 bases of the junction left unmatched. The CDR3 contains 16 residues. Treatment specified: around 19 received Ad26.COV2.S at low or high dose, single or two shots; 5 received placebo; per-sample allocation not given. At day 63 after the first vaccine or placebo injection, samples were drawn. Vaccine was an Ad26 vector expressing Wuhan-strain SARS-CoV-2 spike. On this clone: Its specificity is unknown.

Findings and caveats of the study: It was reported that spike-specific CD8+ and CD4+ T cell responses were substantially broad after vaccination.

Profiling relied on immunoSEQ multiplex PCR, and the TCRdb table lists in-frame clones only, not all of them. The sample holds fewer than 500,000 clones, roughly 91% seen once. This material consisted of peripheral blood, taken in a trial of Ad26.COV2.S vaccine versus placebo. The chain is built from TRBV12-5 and TRBJ2-3; TRBD2 matches at 15 bases. The origin of this receptor is a person aged 18-60 years who received the Ad26.COV2.S COVID-19 vaccine or a placebo. This CDR3 is CASGFGLAGGADTQYF. CDR3 coding DNA: TGTGCTAGTGGTTTCGGACTAGCGGGAGGGGCAGATACGCAGTATTTT. The full variable domain, rest sourced from reference TRBV12-5 and TRBJ2-3, is DARVTQTPRHKVTEMGQEVTMRCQPILGHNTVFWYRQTMMQGLELLAYFRNRAPLDDSGMPKDRFSAEMPDATLATLKIQPSEPRDSAVYFCASGFGLAGGADTQYFGPGTRLTVL.